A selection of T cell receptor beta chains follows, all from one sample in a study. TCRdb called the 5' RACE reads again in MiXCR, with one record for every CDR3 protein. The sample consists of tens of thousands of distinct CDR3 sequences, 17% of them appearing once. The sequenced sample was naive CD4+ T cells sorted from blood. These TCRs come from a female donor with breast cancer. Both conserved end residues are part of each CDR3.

CASSPRNTEAFF | TRBV7-2
CSARDQPLAGQEYF | TRBV20-1
CAWNRGSNQPQHF | TRBV30
CASSHQRASPYNEQFF | TRBV12-3/TRBV12-4
CASSSTGGVYNEQFF | TRBV6-1
CASSPRGRTEAFF | TRBV18
CASSQEVTGKFWAFF | TRBV4-1
CASSLRLRQFF | TRBV5-1
CSAPDGSGANVLTF | TRBV20-1
CASSYTSGQGAPGYTF | TRBV7-9
CASSPQDYEQYF | TRBV6-2/TRBV6-3
CAWSVDYPDTQYF | TRBV30
CASSVTVNTEAFF | TRBV12-3/TRBV12-4
CASSLSDSTRHTDTQYF | TRBV5-1
CANPRATLYYGYTF | TRBV7-3
CASSPPGQGFTGELFF | TRBV5-1
CASSVGLAGEGYEQYF | TRBV9
CASSFRGDADTQYF | TRBV5-1
CSARETHREPPGANVLTF | TRBV20-1
CSGLLTGVSTDTQYF | TRBV20-1
CASSAGPTTSTDTQYF | TRBV7-6
CASSFFGRGETQYF | TRBV7-8
CATSNELNTGGLFF | TRBV24-1
CASIPGGPESYEQYF | TRBV28
CASTPTGYNEQFF | TRBV12-3/TRBV12-4
CASSLGLADGTQYF | TRBV7-8
CASSLLAGNTIYF | TRBV12-3/TRBV12-4
CASSLTGTGGQETQYF | TRBV7-2
CASSANGQWGWGNQPQHF | TRBV12-3/TRBV12-4
CASSLEQGAGNTIYF | TRBV5-1
CSAPIPPDQETQYF | TRBV20-1
CATSRGRDTDTQYF | TRBV15
CASSVDPGGRGGYTF | TRBV5-5
CASSRASNTEAFF | TRBV12-3/TRBV12-4
CASSVADRLNNEQFF | TRBV9
CASSPERAQETQYF | TRBV4-3
CASKPGSSTDTQYF | TRBV12-3/TRBV12-4
CASSSRGENQPQHF | TRBV6-5
CASSLSVGQETQYF | TRBV5-1
CSVLRAGSETQYF | TRBV29-1
CSVADNLRTDTQYF | TRBV29-1
CASSSPNQETQYF | TRBV7-9
CASSSGTSGNNEQFF | TRBV7-3
CASSLEGQVGQPQHF | TRBV5-1
CSAATHSTNEKLFF | TRBV20-1
CASSKASGAREQFF | TRBV5-1
CASSQDGLAGDEQFF | TRBV4-1
CASGRRGLHNEQFF | TRBV4-2
CSAGRGGTDTQYF | TRBV20-1